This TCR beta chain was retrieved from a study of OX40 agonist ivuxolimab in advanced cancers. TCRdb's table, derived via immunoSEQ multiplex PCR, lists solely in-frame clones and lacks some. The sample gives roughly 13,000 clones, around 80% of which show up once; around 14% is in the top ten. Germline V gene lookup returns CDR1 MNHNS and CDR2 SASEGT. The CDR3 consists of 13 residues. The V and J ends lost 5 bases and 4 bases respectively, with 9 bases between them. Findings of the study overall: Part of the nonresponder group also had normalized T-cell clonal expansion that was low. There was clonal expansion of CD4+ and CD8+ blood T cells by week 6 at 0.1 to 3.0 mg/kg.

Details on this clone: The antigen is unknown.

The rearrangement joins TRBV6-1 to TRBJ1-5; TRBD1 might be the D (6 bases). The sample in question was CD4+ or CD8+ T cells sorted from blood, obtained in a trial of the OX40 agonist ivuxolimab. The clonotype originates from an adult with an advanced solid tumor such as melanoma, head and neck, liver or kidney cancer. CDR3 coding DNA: TGTGCCAGCAGTTGGGGGCCTAATCAGCCCCAGCATTTT. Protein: CASSWGPNQPQHF.